The entry below gives a single T cell receptor (beta chain) sequence along with its context. Its binding antigen is unknown. No qualities accompany the bases; no much larger clone lies one base away. From a lookup of the germline V gene, CDR1 and CDR2 are MDHEN and SYDVKM. Trimming costs V 6 bases and J 10 bases, and their ends lie 21 bases apart. The CDR3 sequence holds 14 residues, the cysteine and phenylalanine included. This entry keeps only the CDR3 DNA: 42 bases, framed from base 1. These data come from a study of identical twins (dated by TCRdb to the mid-2010s). Looking at the study overall: TCR alpha and beta repertoires from monozygotic twins, unrelated adults of various ages and cord blood were deep-sequenced to test whether fetal clonotypes persist. To rule out contamination, the twin experiments were replicated at different times with different library preparation protocols. What the research found in general, with its limitations: Abundant cord blood beta clonotypes had fewer insertions, young adult naive repertoires showed a similar but weaker trend, and memory repertoires showed no such trend. Because the same donors could not be followed over many years, the conclusions relied on cross-sectional statistical analysis. The excess sharing between twins in beta out-of-frame sequences was weaker because fewer shared sequences reduced the signal-to-noise ratio. Compared with coincidental sharing between unrelated individuals, out-of-frame TCR alpha sequences shared between twins had an excess of sequences with low generation probability. Recombination models systematically underestimated out-of-frame TCR alpha sharing in monozygotic twins but agreed with sharing between unrelated individuals. Zero-insertion analyses could be partly confounded by invariant T cells such as MAIT and iNKT, although diverse VJ usage argued against such confounding for most clonotypes.

Every donor in the study was a healthy Caucasian. Miltenyi CD45RO+ enrichment and human naive T-cell isolation kits were used to isolate memory (CD45RO+) and naive T cells from PBMC. The library was produced with 5' RACE. The reads were generated on an Illumina HiSeq 2000. Template switching introduced a universal primer binding site; the final cDNA contained a unique molecular identifier, enabling accurate counting of TCR cDNA molecules. Specific primers in the conserved constant-segment region were used to synthesize first-strand cDNA for TCR alpha and beta chains. To control for contamination, every cDNA library was double barcoded, receiving both a SMART-Mk sample barcode and Illumina barcodes. TruSeq adapter sequences and Illumina sample barcodes were added in two successive PCR steps. TCR alpha and beta cDNA libraries were sequenced on the Illumina HiSeq platform with custom primers. Per the source publication's procedure: MiGEC processed the raw reads to extract unique molecular identifiers, while MiXCR was used to determine the CDR3 positions. Recombination models were inferred per individual with the repgenHMM and IGoR tools using an EM algorithm. Shared clonotype analysis was performed with the tcR package in R, normalizing sharing by the product of cloneset sizes. To study raw recombination free of thymic and clonal selection effects, out-of-frame nonproductive sequences were analyzed. TCRdb itself trimmed the public reads at Q25 with fastp, ran MiXCR and retained productive beta chains. Every entry covers one CDR3 protein and lists the most common genes and DNA from its rows. The V and J calls were not made by the authors but by TCRdb's processing. This sample holds under 300,000 distinct CDR3 sequences; more than 12% were observed only once. Approximately 9.3% of the sample is taken by the ten largest.

Material: memory (CD45RO+) T cells sorted from blood. This sample's cell subset or site label indicates: CD45RO+ enriched T cells. The sequence links TRBV28 to TRBJ1-1; TRBD1 is possibly the D segment (5 matching bases). The clonotype originates from a woman aged 18-29 years in good health. The CDR3 sequence is CASRTRVPTGRAFF. The DNA reads as follows: TGTGCCAGCAGAACCCGGGTCCCAACGGGACGAGCTTTCTTT. Where the CDR3 stops, the reference TRBV28 and TRBJ1-1 genes take over; the full variable domain is DVKVTQSSRYLVKRTGEKVFLECVQDMDHENMFWYRQDPGLGLRLIYFSYDVKMKEKGDIPEGYSVSREKKERFSLILESASTNQTSMYLCASRTRVPTGRAFFGQGTRLTVV.